This T cell receptor (beta chain) was documented in a study of blood T cell repertoires in COVID-19. Study background: Sites in the United States, Italy and Spain provided acute and convalescent COVID-19 samples. PBMCs, B-cell-depleted T cells, or T cells provided the cDNA or gDNA that made up the material.

The CDR3 is made up of 14 amino acids. Trimming stripped 5 bases from V and 7 bases from J, with 14 bases between. Germline V gene sequence: CDR1 SNHLY, CDR2 FYNNEI. Profiled with immunoSEQ multiplex PCR; TCRdb holds only in-frame clones, not every one. The sample shows 270,000 or so clones, 86% of them seen only once. Sequenced sample: peripheral blood. The receptor was derived from a woman under 40 with active or convalescent COVID-19. The J gene is TRBJ2-2, the V gene TRBV2, with TRBD2 as a possible D gene (6 bases). This CDR3 is CASSKDRGFGELFF. The CDR3 DNA is TGTGCCAGCAGTAAGGACCGGGGGTTCGGGGAGCTGTTTTTT.